This TCR beta chain was obtained from a study of T cell responses to AZD1222 COVID-19 vaccine. Assay: immunoSEQ multiplex PCR; the TCRdb copy retains only in-frame clones and omits some. The sample lists 150,000 or so clones, 88% seen once, with roughly 5% in the top ten. The material was peripheral blood, obtained on day 0 of AZD1222 vaccination. The TCR sequence derives from an adult in good health.

DNA of the CDR3: TGTGCCAGCGGATTTAGCGGGACGGAGACCCAGTACTTC. Translating gives CASGFSGTETQYF. This sequence joins TRBV3-1 (or the pseudogene TRBV3-2) and TRBJ2-5; 8 bases match TRBD2. Germline V gene lookup returns CDR1 LGHDT and CDR2 YNNKEL (reference sequence). The length of the CDR3 is 13 residues. Trimming removed 8 bases from V and 5 bases from J; junction bases left unmatched: 7.